Shown below are 14 T cell receptor beta chains from a single sample sequenced in a study of molecular identifiers for immune sequencing clone quantification. Each CDR3 protein gets one entry after TCRdb re-called the PCR reads with MiXCR. The table has over 600,000 distinct CDR3 sequences, roughly 21% seen once. Sequencing was carried out using naive CD8+ T cells from blood, with Jurkat cell RNA spiked in. Subset noted: FACS-sorted CD8+CD4-CCR7+CD45RA+ naive T cells. The receptors were gathered from a human donor in good health. Some libraries in this study had Jurkat cell RNA spiked in.

This chain connects TRBV14 to TRBJ2-7, with TRBD2 identical over 8 bases. V lost 3 bases to trimming and J lost 6 bases; unmatched junction nucleotides: 1. The germline V gene encodes CDR1 SGHDN and CDR2 FVKESK. The CDR3 is made up of 12 amino acids. The CDR3 DNA is TGTGCCAGCAGCCACCGGGAGGGCGAGCAGTACTTC. It yields the protein CASSHREGEQYF.

Only one count was recorded for this clonotype. A much larger clone lies one base from this, so it may be a read error. This chain uses TRBV6-6 with TRBJ2-7; 8 nucleotides align to TRBD1. The length of the CDR3 is 14 residues. The germline V gene encodes CDR1 MNHNY and CDR2 SVGAGI (reference sequence). In DNA, the CDR3 is TGTGCCAACAGTTACTCCCAGGGGGCGCACGAGCAGTACTTC. The encoded protein is CANSYSQGAHEQYF.

This clonotype showed up just a few times. This may be a read error, as it is one base from a much larger clone. The CDR3 spells CSASLDGYEQYF. CDR3 bases: TGCAGTGCTAGTCTGGACGGCTACGAGCAGTACTTC. The chain has TRBV20-1 and TRBJ2-7; D is uncertain. The CDR3 consists of 12 residues. Trimming took off 3 bases at V and 3 bases at J, with 9 bases between the two ends. Germline-derived CDR1 and CDR2 are DFQATT and SNEGSKA (reference sequence).

This clonotype was recorded at least ten times. The V gene is TRBV2, the J gene TRBJ1-1, with no clear D. Germline lookup yields CDR1 SNHLY and CDR2 FYNNEI. This CDR3 is 13 amino acids long. Trimming took 3 bases from V and 1 from J, leaving 6 bases between them. The CDR3 coding sequence is TGTGCCAGCAGTGAGGTTACGAACACTGAAGCTTTCTTT. The encoded protein is CASSEVTNTEAFF.

This clonotype was recorded many times. The rearrangement links TRBV25-1 to TRBJ1-5, with no clear D. This CDR3 contains 14 residues. CDR1 is MGHDK and CDR2 is SYGVNS in the germline V gene. The germline V and J ends were trimmed by 2 bases and 2 bases, with 7 bases remaining between them. CDR3 sequence (DNA): TGTGCCAGCAGTGAAAACTATGGCAATCAGCCCCAGCATTTT. Amino acid sequence: CASSENYGNQPQHF.

In this sample, this clonotype turned up many times. The chain carries TRBV6-2 or TRBV6-3 and TRBJ1-5; D remains unclear. Trimming shortened V by 6 bases and J by 0 bases, and 12 bases separated the two germline ends. This CDR3 spans 15 amino acids. The germline V gene encodes CDR1 MNHEY and CDR2 SVGEGT. Written as DNA, the CDR3 is TGTGCCAGCAGATCACGTACCAATAGCAATCAGCCCCAGCATTTT. Protein: CASRSRTNSNQPQHF.

The J gene is TRBJ1-1, the V gene TRBV28, with no clear D. Deletions cut 5 bases from V and 0 bases from J, with 13 bases between. The CDR3 spans 15 residues. Per the germline V gene, CDR1 is MDHEN and CDR2 is SYDVKM. In DNA, the CDR3 is TGTGCCAGCAGTCACAAGCCCGGATTGAACACTGAAGCTTTCTTT. This translates into CASSHKPGLNTEAFF.

Ten or more counts support this clonotype. The chain uses TRBV4-3 and TRBJ2-1, with D possibly TRBD2 on 5 matching bases. Germline V CDR1 and CDR2: LGHNA, YSLEER. The CDR3 length is 14 residues. Between the trimmed V and J ends, which lost 2 bases and 8 bases, there was a span of 13 bases. The CDR3 reads CASSQTDGVHEQFF. Here the CDR3 DNA reads TGCGCCAGCAGCCAAACGGACGGGGTGCATGAGCAGTTCTTC.

In this sample, this clonotype turned up many times. V and J are TRBV20-1 and TRBJ2-2; 7 bases match TRBD2. Germline V gene sequence: CDR1 DFQATT, CDR2 SNEGSKA (reference sequence). J was trimmed by 6 bases and V by 6 bases; bases with no gene match: 4. This CDR3 region has 12 residues. CDR3 amino acids: CSARGEAGELFF. The CDR3 region has the DNA TGCAGTGCACGGGGGGAGGCCGGGGAGCTGTTTTTT.

This clonotype was seen repeatedly, ten times or more. The chain recombines TRBV27 with TRBJ1-3; D not certain. The CDR3 covers 15 residues. Germline V lookup: CDR1 MNHEY, CDR2 SMNVEV (reference sequence). V was shortened by 3 bases and J by 2 bases, with 11 bases between the two germline ends. CDR3 DNA sequence: TGTGCCAGCAGTTTCGGGCCCGGTACTGGAAACACCATATATTTT. It specifies CASSFGPGTGNTIYF.

Only a few counts were recorded for this clonotype. This chain links TRBV5-6 with TRBJ2-6; TRBD1 aligns across 8 bases. With V trimmed by 4 bases and J by 3 bases, 9 bases remained unmatched. The germline CDR1 and CDR2 sequences are SGHDT and YYEEEE. CDR3 length: 17 residues. CDR3 sequence: CASSRRARGHGANVLTF. The CDR3 nucleotides are TGTGCCAGCAGCCGCCGGGCCAGGGGGCATGGGGCCAACGTCCTGACTTTC.

At least ten counts were recorded for this clonotype. The V gene is TRBV24-1, the J gene TRBJ2-1; possibly TRBD1 for D (5 bases). The CDR3 contains 14 residues. CDR1 is KGHDR and CDR2 is SFDVKD in the germline V gene. V lost 12 bases and J 2 bases, leaving 16 bases between the germline ends. This chain's CDR3 is CAPGPTGAYNEQFF. The CDR3 DNA sequence: TGTGCCCCCGGGCCCACAGGCGCCTACAATGAGCAGTTCTTC.

This clonotype was found many times. The rearrangement uses TRBV4-1 and TRBJ2-4; no clear D. From germline, CDR1 is MGHRA and CDR2 YSYEKL. The CDR3 runs 13 residues. The V and J ends lost 6 bases and 8 bases respectively, with 14 bases between them. CDR3: CASRPVGTDIQYF. CDR3 sequence (DNA): TGCGCCAGCAGGCCCGTAGGCACGGACATTCAGTACTTC.

A remark on this clonotype: A much larger clone differs by one base, so this may be a read error. The chain couples TRBV7-9 to TRBJ1-2; D is uncertain. The CDR3 extends over 13 amino acids. Per the germline V gene, CDR1 is SEHNR and CDR2 is FQNEAQ (reference sequence). In DNA, the CDR3 is TGTGCCAGCAGCTTCAACAGTAACTATGGCTACGCCTTC. It encodes CASSFNSNYGYAF.